This record looks at one T cell receptor (beta chain) sequence and its context. The sample belongs to a study of blood T cell repertoires in COVID-19. With 5 bases removed from V and 6 bases from J, the gap between germline ends came to 23 bases. Germline loops: CDR1 SGHTA, CDR2 FQGNSA. The CDR3 is 17 amino acids. Participant-reported clinical history was the basis for cohort assignment. TCRdb's copy holds only in-frame clones and misses some; the assay was immunoSEQ multiplex PCR. The sample shows roughly 180,000 clones, more than 65% of them seen only once. This sequence was found in a woman between 35 and 50 years old with acute COVID-19. The chain links TRBV7-2 to TRBJ1-3; D is perhaps TRBD1 (6 bases). Sequencing was done on a sample of PBMCs or T cells enriched from blood (not recorded which). The DNA of the CDR3 is TGTGCCAGCAGCCCTCTGGGGGGGCGGGGAGGAGTAAACACCATATATTTT. This gives the protein CASSPLGGRGGVNTIYF.